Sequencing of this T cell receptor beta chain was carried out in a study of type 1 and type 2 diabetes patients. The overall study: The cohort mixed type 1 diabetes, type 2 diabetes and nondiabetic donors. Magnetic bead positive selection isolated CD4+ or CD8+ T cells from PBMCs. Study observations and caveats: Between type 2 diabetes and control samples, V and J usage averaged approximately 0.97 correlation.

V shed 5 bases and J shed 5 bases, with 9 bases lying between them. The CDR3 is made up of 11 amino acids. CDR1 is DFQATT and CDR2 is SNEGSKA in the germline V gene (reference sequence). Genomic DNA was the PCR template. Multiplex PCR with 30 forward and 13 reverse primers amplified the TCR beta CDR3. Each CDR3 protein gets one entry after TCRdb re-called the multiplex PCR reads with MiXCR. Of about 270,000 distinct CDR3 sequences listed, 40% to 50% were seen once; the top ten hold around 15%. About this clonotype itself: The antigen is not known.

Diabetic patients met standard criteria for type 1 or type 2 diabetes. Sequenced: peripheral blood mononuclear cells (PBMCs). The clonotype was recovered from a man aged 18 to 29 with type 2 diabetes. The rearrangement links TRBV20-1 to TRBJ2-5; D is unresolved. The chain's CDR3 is CSAFLVETQYF. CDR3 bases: TGCAGTGCTTTCCTTGTGGAGACCCAGTACTTC.